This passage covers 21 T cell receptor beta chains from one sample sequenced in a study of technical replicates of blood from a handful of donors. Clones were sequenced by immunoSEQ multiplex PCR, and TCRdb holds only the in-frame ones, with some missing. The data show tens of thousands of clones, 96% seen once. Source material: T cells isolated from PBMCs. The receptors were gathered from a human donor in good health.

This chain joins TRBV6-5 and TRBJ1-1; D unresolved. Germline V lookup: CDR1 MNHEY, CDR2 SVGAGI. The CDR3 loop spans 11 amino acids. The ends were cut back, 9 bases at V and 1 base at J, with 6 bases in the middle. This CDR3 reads CASHSNTEAFF. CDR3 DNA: TGTGCCAGTCACTCGAACACTGAAGCTTTCTTT.

Here the CDR3 reads CASRAGVTSYNSPLHF. CDR3 DNA: TGTGCCAGCAGGGCAGGGGTCACCTCCTATAATTCACCCCTCCACTTT. The chain carries TRBV2 and TRBJ1-6; weak D call: TRBD1 (6 bases). The ends were cut back, 6 bases at V and 0 bases at J, with 12 bases in the middle. CDR1 and CDR2 (germline): SNHLY, FYNNEI. CDR3 size: 16 residues. The complete variable domain, with remaining parts taken from reference TRBV2 and TRBJ1-6, reads EPEVTQTPSHQVTQMGQEVILRCVPISNHLYFYWYRQILGQKVEFLVSFYNNEISEKSEIFDDQFSVERPDGSNFTLKIRSTKLEDSAMYFCASRAGVTSYNSPLHFGNGTRLTVT.

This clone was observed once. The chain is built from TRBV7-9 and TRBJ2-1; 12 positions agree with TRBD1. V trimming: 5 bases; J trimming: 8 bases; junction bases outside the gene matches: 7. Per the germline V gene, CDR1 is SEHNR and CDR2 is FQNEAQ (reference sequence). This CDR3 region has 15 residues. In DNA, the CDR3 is TGTGCCAGCAGCGAGACGGGACAGGGGGCCCATGAGCAGTTCTTC. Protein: CASSETGQGAHEQFF.

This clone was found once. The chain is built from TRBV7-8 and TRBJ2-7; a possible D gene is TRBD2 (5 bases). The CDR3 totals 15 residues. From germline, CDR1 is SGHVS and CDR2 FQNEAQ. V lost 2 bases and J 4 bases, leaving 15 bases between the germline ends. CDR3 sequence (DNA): TGTGCCAGCAGCTTATTACTAGAATCAAATTACGAGCAGTACTTC. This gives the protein CASSLLLESNYEQYF.

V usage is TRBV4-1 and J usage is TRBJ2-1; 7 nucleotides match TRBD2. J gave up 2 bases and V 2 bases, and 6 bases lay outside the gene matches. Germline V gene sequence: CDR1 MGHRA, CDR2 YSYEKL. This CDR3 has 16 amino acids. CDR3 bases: TGCGCCAGCAGCCAAAACATGGGACTACCCTACAATGAGCAGTTCTTC. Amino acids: CASSQNMGLPYNEQFF.

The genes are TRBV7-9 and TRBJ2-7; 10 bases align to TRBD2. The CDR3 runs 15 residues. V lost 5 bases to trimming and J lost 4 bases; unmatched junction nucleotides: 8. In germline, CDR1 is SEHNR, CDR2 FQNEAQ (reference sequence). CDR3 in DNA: TGTGCCAGCAGCCCGGCGAGCGGGAGGGAGTACGAGCAGTACTTC. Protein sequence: CASSPASGREYEQYF.

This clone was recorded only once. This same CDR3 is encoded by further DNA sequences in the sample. This chain's CDR3 is CSATGTYEQYF. The CDR3 DNA is TGCAGTGCTACAGGGACCTACGAGCAGTACTTC. This chain joins TRBV20-1 and TRBJ2-7, with a tentative D call TRBD1 (5 bases). This CDR3 spans 11 amino acids. Germline V gene data show CDR1 as DFQATT and CDR2 as SNEGSKA (reference sequence). The V and J ends lost 4 bases and 2 bases respectively, with 6 bases between them.

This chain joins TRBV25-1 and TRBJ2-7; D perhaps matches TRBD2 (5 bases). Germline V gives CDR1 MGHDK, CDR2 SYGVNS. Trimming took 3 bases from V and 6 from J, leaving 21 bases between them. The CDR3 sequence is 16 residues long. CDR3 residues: CASSDLPGITAGEQYF. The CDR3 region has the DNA TGTGCCAGCAGTGATCTACCGGGAATCACCGCCGGCGAGCAGTACTTC.

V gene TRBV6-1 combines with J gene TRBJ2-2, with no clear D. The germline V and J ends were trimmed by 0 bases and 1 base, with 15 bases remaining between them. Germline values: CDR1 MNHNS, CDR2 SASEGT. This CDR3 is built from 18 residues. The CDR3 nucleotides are TGTGCCAGCAGTGAAGCATTTACCTCTCTACTGAACACCGGGGAGCTGTTTTTT. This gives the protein CASSEAFTSLLNTGELFF.

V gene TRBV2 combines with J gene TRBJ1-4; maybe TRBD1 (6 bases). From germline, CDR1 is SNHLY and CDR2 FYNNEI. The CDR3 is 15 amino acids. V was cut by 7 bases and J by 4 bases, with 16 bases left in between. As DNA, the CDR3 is TGTGCCAGCAACATAAAGACAGGACTTAATGAAAAACTGTTTTTT. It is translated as CASNIKTGLNEKLFF.

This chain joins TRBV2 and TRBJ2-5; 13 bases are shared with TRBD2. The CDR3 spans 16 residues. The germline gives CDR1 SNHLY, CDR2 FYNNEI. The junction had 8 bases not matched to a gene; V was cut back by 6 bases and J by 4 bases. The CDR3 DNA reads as TGTGCCAGCAGGGATACTAGCGGGAGGGCTCGAGAGACCCAGTACTTC. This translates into CASRDTSGRARETQYF.

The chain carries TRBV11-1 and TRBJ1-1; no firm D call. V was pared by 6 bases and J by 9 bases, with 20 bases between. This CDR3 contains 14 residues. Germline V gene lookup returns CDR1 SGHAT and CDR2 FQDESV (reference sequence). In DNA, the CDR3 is TGTGCCAGCAGGCTTTTAACCCCCACAGACAAAGCTTTCTTT. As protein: CASRLLTPTDKAFF.

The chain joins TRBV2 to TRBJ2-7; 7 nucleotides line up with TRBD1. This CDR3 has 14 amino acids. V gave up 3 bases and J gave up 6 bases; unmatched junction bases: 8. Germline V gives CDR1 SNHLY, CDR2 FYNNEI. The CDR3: CASSEVDRASEQYF. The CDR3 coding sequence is TGTGCCAGCAGTGAGGTAGACAGGGCGAGCGAGCAGTACTTC.

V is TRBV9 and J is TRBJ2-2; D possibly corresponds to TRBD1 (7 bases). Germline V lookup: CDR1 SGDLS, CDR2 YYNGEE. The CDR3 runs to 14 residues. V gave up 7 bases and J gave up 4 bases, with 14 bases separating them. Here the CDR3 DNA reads TGTGCCAGCCAAGGACAGGAGGGCACCGGGGAGCTGTTTTTT. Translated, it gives CASQGQEGTGELFF.

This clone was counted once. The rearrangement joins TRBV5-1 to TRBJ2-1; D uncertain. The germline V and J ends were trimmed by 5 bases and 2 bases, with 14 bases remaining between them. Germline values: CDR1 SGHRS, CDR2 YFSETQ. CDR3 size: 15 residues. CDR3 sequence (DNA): TGCGCCAGCAGGTCCGGGTCGATACCCTACAATGAGCAGTTCTTC. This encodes CASRSGSIPYNEQFF.

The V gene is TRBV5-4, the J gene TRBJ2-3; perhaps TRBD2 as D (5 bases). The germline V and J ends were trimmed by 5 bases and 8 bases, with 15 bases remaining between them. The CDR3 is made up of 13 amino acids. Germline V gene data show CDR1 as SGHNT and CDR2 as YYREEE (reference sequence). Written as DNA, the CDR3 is TGTGCCAGCAGGTCCCCCGGGGATGGTACGCAGTATTTT. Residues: CASRSPGDGTQYF.

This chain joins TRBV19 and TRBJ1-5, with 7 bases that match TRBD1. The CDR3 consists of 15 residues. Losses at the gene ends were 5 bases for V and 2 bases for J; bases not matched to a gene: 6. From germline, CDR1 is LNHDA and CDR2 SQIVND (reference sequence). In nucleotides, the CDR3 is TGTGCCAGTAGTCTCCTGACAGGGCGCAATCAGCCCCAGCATTTT. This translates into CASSLLTGRNQPQHF.

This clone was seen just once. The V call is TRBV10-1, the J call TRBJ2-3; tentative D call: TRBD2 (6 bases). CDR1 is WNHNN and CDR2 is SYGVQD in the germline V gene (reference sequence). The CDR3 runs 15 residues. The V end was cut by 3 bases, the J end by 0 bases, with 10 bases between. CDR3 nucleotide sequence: TGCGCCAGCAGTGAATCCGGGGGTAGCACAGATACGCAGTATTTT. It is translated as CASSESGGSTDTQYF.

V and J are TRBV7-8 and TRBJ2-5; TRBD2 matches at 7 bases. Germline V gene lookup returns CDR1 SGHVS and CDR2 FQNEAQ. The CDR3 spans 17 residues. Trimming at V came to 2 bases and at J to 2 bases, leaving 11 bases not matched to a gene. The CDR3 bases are TGTGCCAGCAGCTTAATTCGAGAACGGGGGGTTCAAGAGACCCAGTACTTC. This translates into CASSLIRERGVQETQYF.

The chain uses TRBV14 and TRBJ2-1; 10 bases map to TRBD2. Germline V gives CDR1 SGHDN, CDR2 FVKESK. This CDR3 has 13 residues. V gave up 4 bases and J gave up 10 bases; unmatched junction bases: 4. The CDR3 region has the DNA TGTGCCAGCAGCCCCCTAGCGGGAGAAGAGCAGTTCTTC. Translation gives CASSPLAGEEQFF. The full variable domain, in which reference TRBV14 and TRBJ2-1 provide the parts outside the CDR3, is EAGVTQFPSHSVIEKGQTVTLRCDPISGHDNLYWYRRVMGKEIKFLLHFVKESKQDESGMPNNRFLAERTGGTYSTLKVQPAELEDSGVYFCASSPLAGEEQFFGPGTRLTVL.

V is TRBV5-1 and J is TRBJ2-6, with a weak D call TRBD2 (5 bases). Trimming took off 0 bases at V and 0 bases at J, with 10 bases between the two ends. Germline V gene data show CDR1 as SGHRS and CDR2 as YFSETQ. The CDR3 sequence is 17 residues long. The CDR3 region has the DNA TGCGCCAGCAGCTTGGGAGCGGTGGGCTCTGGGGCCAACGTCCTGACTTTC. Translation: CASSLGAVGSGANVLTF.